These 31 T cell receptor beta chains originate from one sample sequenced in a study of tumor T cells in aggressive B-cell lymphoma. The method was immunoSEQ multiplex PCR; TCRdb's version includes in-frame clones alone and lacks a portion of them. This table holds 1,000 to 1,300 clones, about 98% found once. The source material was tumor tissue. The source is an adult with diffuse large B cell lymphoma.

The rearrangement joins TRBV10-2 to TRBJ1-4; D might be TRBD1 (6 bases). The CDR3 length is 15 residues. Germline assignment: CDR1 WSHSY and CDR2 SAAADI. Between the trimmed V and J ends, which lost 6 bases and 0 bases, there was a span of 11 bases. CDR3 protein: CASRRQASTNEKLFF. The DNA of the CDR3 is TGCGCCAGCAGGAGACAGGCATCAACTAATGAAAAACTGTTTTTT.

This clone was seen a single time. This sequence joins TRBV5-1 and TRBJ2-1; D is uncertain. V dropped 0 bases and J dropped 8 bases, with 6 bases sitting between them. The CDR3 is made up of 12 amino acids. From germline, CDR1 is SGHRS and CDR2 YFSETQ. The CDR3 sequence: CASSLGEDEQFF. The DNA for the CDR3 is TGCGCCAGCAGCTTGGGTGAGGATGAGCAGTTCTTC.

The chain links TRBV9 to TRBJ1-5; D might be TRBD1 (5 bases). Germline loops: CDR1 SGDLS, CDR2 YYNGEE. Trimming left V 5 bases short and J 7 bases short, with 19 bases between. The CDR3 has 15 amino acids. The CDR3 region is CASSDSGERGQPQHF. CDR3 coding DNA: TGTGCCAGCAGTGACTCGGGGGAGAGGGGCCAGCCCCAGCATTTT.

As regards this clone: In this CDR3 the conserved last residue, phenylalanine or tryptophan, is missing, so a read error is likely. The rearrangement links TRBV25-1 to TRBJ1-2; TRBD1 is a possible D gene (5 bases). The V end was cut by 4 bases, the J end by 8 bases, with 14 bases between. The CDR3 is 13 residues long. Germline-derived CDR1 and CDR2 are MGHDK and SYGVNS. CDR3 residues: CASSVGQGRGYTL. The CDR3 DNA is TGTGCCAGCAGTGTAGGGCAGGGTCGCGGCTACACCCTT.

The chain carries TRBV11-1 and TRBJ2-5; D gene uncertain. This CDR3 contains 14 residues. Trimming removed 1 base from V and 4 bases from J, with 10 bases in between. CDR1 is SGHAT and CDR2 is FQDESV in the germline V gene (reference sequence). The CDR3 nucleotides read TGTGCCAGCAGCTTAGGTGGGCTGAGAGAGACCCAGTACTTC. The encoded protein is CASSLGGLRETQYF.

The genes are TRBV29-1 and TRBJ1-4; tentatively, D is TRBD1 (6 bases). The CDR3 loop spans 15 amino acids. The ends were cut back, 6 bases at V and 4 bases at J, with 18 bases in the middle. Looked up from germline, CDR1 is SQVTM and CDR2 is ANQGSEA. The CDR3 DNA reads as TGCAGCGTGCGATCCCCCAGGGGCGGTAATGAAAAACTGTTTTTT. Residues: CSVRSPRGGNEKLFF.

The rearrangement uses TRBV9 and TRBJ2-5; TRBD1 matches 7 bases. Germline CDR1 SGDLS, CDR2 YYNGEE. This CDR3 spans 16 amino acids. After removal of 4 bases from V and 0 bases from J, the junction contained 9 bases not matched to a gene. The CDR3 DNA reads TGTGCCAGCAGCATCTCCGTGGGGACAGACCAAGAGACCCAGTACTTC. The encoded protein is CASSISVGTDQETQYF.

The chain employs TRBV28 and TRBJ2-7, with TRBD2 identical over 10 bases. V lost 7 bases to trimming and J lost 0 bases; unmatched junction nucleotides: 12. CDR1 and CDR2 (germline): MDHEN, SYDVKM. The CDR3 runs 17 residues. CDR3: CASTSPGLATSSYEQYF. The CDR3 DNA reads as TGTGCCAGCACCTCCCCGGGACTAGCGACGAGCTCCTACGAGCAGTACTTC. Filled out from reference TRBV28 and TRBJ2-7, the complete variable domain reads DVKVTQSSRYLVKRTGEKVFLECVQDMDHENMFWYRQDPGLGLRLIYFSYDVKMKEKGDIPEGYSVSREKKERFSLILESASTNQTSMYLCASTSPGLATSSYEQYFGPGTRLTVT.

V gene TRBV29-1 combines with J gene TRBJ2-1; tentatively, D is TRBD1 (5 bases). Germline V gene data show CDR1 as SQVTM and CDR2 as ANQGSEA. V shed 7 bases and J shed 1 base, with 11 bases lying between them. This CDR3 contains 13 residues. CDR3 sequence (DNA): TGCAGCGCTGCGACAGCTTCCTACAATGAGCAGTTCTTC. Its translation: CSAATASYNEQFF.

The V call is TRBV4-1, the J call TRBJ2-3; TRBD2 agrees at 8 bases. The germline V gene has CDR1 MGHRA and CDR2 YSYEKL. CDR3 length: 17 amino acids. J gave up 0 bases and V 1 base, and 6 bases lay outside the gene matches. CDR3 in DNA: TGCGCCAGCAGCCAAGTCGGTAGCGGGGTCAGCACAGATACGCAGTATTTT. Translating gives CASSQVGSGVSTDTQYF.

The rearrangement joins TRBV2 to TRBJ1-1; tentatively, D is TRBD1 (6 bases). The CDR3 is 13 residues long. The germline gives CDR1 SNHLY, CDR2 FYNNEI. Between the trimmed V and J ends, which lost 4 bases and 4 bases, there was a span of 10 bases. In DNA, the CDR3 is TGTGCCAGCAGTGCTAGAGGGGGCACTGAAGCTTTCTTT. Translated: CASSARGGTEAFF.

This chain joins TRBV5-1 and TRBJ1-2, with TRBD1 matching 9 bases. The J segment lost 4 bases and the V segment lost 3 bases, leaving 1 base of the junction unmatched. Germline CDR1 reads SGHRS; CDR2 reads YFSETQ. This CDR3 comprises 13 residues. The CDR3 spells CASSSGQGYGYTF. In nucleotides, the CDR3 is TGCGCCAGCAGCTCGGGACAGGGCTATGGCTACACCTTC.

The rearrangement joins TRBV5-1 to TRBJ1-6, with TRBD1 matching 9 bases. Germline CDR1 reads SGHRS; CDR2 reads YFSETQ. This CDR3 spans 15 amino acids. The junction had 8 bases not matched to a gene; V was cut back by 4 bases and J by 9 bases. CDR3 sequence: CASSVDRGPGSPLHF. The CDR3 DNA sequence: TGCGCCAGCAGCGTGGACAGGGGTCCGGGTTCACCCCTCCACTTT.

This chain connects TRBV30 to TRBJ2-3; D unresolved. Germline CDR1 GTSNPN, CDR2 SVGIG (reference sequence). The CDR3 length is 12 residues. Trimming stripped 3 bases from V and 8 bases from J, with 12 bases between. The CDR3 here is CAWRLPSTTQYF. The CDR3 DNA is TGTGCCTGGAGACTTCCTAGTACTACGCAGTATTTT.

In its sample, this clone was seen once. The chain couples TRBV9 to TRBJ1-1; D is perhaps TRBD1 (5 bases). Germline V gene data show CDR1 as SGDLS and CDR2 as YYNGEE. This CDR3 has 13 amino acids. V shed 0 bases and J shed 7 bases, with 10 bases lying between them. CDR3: CASSVAGRDEAFF. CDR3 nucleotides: TGTGCCAGCAGCGTAGCAGGGCGGGATGAAGCTTTCTTT.

The CDR3, as DNA: TGTGCCAGCAGCTTAAGAGTAGGGGCAGAGACCCAGTACTTC. This encodes CASSLRVGAETQYF. This rearrangement joins TRBV11-3 to TRBJ2-5; a possible D gene is TRBD1 (5 bases). The CDR3 contains 14 residues. The germline V gene encodes CDR1 SGHNT and CDR2 YENEEA. Deletions cut 2 bases from V and 4 bases from J, with 11 bases between.

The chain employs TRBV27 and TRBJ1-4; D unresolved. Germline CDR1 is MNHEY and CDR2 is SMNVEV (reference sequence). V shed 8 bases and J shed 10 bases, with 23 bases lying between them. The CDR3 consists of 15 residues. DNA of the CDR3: TGTGCCAGCTCTTTAAAAGGAGGGCTTCTAGGAAAACTGTTTTTT. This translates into CASSLKGGLLGKLFF.

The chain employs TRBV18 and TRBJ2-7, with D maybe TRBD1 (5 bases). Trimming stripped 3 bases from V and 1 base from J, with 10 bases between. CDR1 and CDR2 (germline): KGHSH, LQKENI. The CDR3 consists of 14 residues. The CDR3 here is CASSPYQGSYEQYF. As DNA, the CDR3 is TGTGCCAGCTCACCTTATCAGGGTTCCTACGAGCAGTACTTC.

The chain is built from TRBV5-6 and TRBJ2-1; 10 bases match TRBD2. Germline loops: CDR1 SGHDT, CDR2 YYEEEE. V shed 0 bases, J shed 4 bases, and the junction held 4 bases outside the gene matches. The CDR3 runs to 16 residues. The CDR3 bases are TGTGCCAGCAGCTTGGGCGGACTAGCGGCGTACAATGAGCAGTTCTTC. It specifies CASSLGGLAAYNEQFF.

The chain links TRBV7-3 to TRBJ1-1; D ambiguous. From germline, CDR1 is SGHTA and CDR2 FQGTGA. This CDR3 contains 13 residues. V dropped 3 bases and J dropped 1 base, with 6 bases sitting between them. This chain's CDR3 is CASSFYGNTEAFF. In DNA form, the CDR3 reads TGTGCCAGCAGCTTCTACGGGAACACTGAAGCTTTCTTT.

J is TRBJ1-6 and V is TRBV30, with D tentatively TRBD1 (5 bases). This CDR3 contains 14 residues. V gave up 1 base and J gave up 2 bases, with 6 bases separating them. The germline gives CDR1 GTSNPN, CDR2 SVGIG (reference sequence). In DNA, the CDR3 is TGTGCCTGGAGTGACAGGACCTATAATTCACCCCTCCACTTT. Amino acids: CAWSDRTYNSPLHF. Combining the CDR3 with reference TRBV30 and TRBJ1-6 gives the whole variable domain SQTIHQWPATLVQPVGSPLSLECTVEGTSNPNLYWYRQAAGRGLQLLFYSVGIGQISSEVPQNLSASRPQDRQFILSSKKLLLSDSGFYLCAWSDRTYNSPLHFGNGTRLTVT.

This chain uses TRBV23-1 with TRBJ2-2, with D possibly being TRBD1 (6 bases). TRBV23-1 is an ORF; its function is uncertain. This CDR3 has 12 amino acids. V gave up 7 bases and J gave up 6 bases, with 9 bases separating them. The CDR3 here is CASNPGAGELFF. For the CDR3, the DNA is TGCGCCAGCAATCCAGGGGCCGGGGAGCTGTTTTTT.

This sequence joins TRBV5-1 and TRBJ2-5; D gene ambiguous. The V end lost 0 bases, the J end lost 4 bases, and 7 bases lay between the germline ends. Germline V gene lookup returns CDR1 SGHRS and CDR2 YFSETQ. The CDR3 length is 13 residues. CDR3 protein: CASSLGSGETQYF. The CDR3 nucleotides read TGCGCCAGCAGCTTGGGTAGTGGAGAGACCCAGTACTTC.

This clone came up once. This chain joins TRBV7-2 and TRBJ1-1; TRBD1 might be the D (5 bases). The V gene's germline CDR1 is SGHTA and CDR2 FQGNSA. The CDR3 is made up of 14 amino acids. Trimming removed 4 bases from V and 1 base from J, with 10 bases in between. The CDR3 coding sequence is TGTGCCAGCAGCTCAGACAGTTCGAACACTGAAGCTTTCTTT. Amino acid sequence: CASSSDSSNTEAFF.

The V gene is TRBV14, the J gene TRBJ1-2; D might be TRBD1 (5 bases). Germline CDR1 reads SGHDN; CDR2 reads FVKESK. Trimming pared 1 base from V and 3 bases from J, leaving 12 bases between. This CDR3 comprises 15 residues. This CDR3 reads CASSQGQGRYYGYTF. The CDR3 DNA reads TGTGCCAGCAGCCAAGGGCAGGGCCGCTACTATGGCTACACCTTC.

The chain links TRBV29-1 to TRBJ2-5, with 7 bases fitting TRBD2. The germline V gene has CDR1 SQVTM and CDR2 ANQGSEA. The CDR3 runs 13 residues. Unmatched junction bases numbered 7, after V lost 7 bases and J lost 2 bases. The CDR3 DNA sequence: TGCAGCGCCCCGGGACTACGGCAAGAGACCCAGTACTTC. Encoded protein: CSAPGLRQETQYF.

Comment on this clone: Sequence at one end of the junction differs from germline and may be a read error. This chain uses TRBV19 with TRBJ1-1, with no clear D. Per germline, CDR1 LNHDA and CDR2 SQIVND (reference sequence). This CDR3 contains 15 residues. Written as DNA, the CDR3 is TGTACCAGTAGTATAGGAGGGCACCAGAACACTGAAGCTTTCTTT. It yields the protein CTSSIGGHQNTEAFF.

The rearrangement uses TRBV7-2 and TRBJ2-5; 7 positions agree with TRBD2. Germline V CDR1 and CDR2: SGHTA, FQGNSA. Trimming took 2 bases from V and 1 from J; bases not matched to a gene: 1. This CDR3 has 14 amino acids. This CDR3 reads CASSLIAGQETQYF. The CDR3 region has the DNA TGTGCCAGCAGCTTAATAGCGGGCCAAGAGACCCAGTACTTC.

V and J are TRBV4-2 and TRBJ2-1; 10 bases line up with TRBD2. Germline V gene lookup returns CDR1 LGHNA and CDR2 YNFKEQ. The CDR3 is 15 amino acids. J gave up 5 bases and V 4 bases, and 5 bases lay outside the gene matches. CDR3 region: CASSRSGGGDNEQFF. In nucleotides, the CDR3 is TGTGCCAGCAGCCGGAGCGGGGGGGGCGACAATGAGCAGTTCTTC.

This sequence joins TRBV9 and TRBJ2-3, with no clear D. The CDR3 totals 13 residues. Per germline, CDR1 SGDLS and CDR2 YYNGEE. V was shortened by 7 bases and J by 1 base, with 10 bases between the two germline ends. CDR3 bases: TGTGCCAGCCGTCCACTGGGCACAGATACGCAGTATTTT. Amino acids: CASRPLGTDTQYF.

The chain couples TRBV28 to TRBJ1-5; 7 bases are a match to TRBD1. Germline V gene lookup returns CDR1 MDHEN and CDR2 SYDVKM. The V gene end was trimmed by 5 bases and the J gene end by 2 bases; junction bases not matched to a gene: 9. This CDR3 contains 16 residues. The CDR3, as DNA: TGTGCCAGCAGTCCAGACAGGGTGAGCGGCAATCAGCCCCAGCATTTT. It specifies CASSPDRVSGNQPQHF.